This T cell receptor beta chain was identified in a study of CD8 T cells in Susac syndrome. Germline CDR1 SGHAT, CDR2 FQNNGV. The CDR3 has 13 amino acids. Sequencing of TCR beta was undertaken in CD8+ and CD4+ T cells derived from blood. The CD8+ and CD4+ T cells were isolated magnetically using a negative isolation approach, whereas the TEMRA cells were enriched by FACS. Comment on this clonotype: One end of the junction does not line up with germline, which may come from a read error.

Random-hexamer reverse transcription was applied to roughly 0.5 to 1 ug RNA. Amplification of the TCR beta CDR3 was carried out by immunoSEQ multiplex PCR, which spanned a total of 54 Vbeta and 13 Jbeta segments. Via MiXCR, TCRdb re-called the immunoSEQ multiplex PCR reads, giving one row per CDR3 protein. The sample consists of under 200,000 distinct CDR3 sequences, 91% of them appearing once. This TCR was recovered from a human donor with Susac syndrome. Sequenced material: CD4+ T cells from PBMCs. The chain joins TRBV11-2 to TRBJ2-5; 7 nucleotides agree with TRBD2. The DNA for the CDR3 is TGTGCCAGCAGCCGGGGACGGGGGGAGATCCAGTACTTC. Protein: CASSRGRGEIQYF.